This T cell receptor beta chain came from a study of T cell repertoires in cytomegalovirus infection. Study-level points and caveats: It was HLA-C-restricted CMV-specific TCR beta clonotypes that dominated the response ex vivo.

TCRdb reanalysed the reads using MiXCR and keeps one entry per CDR3 protein. The sample has about 300,000 distinct CDR3 sequences, roughly a tenth seen once. Worth noting for this clonotype: The target antigen is unknown.

There are 14 residues in the CDR3. Trimming shortened V by 8 bases and J by 1 base, and 11 bases separated the two germline ends. The sequence was obtained from a human donor in good health (CMV status not recorded). Some clones in this sample may be carry-over from other donors' samples. The chain is built from TRBV23-1 and TRBJ2-2, with D perhaps TRBD1 or TRBD2 (5 bases each). TRBV23-1 is filed as an ORF, its function uncertain. The sequencing input was PBMCs. This CDR3 reads CASVGTENTGELFF. CDR3 nucleotides: TGCGCCAGCGTCGGGACCGAGAACACCGGGGAGCTGTTTTTT.